These 27 T cell receptor beta chains came from one sample sequenced in a study of blood T cell repertoires in COVID-19. The table came from immunoSEQ multiplex PCR; TCRdb's copy has only in-frame clones and leaves some out. The sample holds around 100,000 clones; roughly 88% are singletons and the top ten take approximately 10%. Sequences were obtained from peripheral blood. The receptors come from a man aged 80 or over with acute or convalescent COVID-19.

The J gene is TRBJ1-4, the V gene TRBV7-2; D is ambiguous. The V end lost 5 bases, the J end lost 0 bases, and 10 bases lay between the germline ends. Germline loops: CDR1 SGHTA, CDR2 FQGNSA. The CDR3 totals 15 residues. The CDR3 sequence: CASSRSGTTNEKLFF. For the CDR3, the DNA is TGTGCCAGCAGCCGGTCCGGGACAACTAATGAAAAACTGTTTTTT.

This rearrangement joins TRBV6-5 to TRBJ1-1; no clear D gene. Trimming cost V 11 bases and J 5 bases, with 15 bases left between them. This CDR3 has 12 residues. Germline lookup yields CDR1 MNHEY and CDR2 SVGAGI. The CDR3 sequence: CAGDRDGTEAFF. In nucleotides, the CDR3 is TGTGCCGGAGACCGGGATGGGACTGAAGCTTTCTTT.

V is TRBV20-1 and J is TRBJ2-7; maybe TRBD2 (7 bases). CDR3 length equals 13 residues. Germline CDR1 reads DFQATT; CDR2 reads SNEGSKA (reference sequence). Deletions cut 3 bases from V and 3 bases from J, with 12 bases between. CDR3 amino acids: CSASPGGSYEQYF. The CDR3 bases are TGCAGTGCTAGTCCGGGGGGCAGCTACGAGCAGTACTTC.

This CDR3 is CASSLGANSGEAFF. Written as DNA, the CDR3 is TGCGCCAGCAGCTTGGGGGCCAATAGCGGGGAAGCTTTCTTT. This chain connects TRBV5-1 to TRBJ1-1; D unresolved. CDR3 length: 14 residues. Trimming removed 0 bases from V and 8 bases from J, with 14 bases in between. CDR1 SGHRS and CDR2 YFSETQ come from the germline V gene.

V and J are TRBV2 and TRBJ1-2; 7 bases agree with TRBD1. CDR3 length: 13 residues. Germline CDR1 reads SNHLY; CDR2 reads FYNNEI. Trimming took 6 bases from V and 1 from J; bases not matched to a gene: 2. The CDR3 sequence is CASSAGGNYGYTF. The CDR3 DNA reads as TGTGCCAGCAGCGCAGGGGGTAACTATGGCTACACCTTC.

This sequence joins TRBV3-1 (or the pseudogene TRBV3-2) and TRBJ2-5; TRBD1 aligns across 8 bases. The CDR3 sequence is 15 residues long. The germline gives CDR1 LGHDT, CDR2 YNNKEL (reference sequence). The junction had 2 bases not matched to a gene; V was cut back by 0 bases and J by 2 bases. CDR3: CASSQDGTGQETQYF. The CDR3 bases are TGTGCCAGCAGCCAAGACGGGACAGGTCAAGAGACCCAGTACTTC.

V and J are TRBV19 and TRBJ1-5; D possibly corresponds to TRBD1 (6 bases). V gave up 5 bases and J gave up 3 bases, with 11 bases separating them. The CDR3 spans 14 residues. Germline V CDR1 and CDR2: LNHDA, SQIVND (reference sequence). CDR3 in DNA: TGTGCCAGTAGTGAACAGGGACCCAATCAGCCCCAGCATTTT. This sequence encodes CASSEQGPNQPQHF.

The chain is built from TRBV11-2 and TRBJ1-3, with a tentative D call TRBD1 (5 bases). Germline lookup yields CDR1 SGHAT and CDR2 FQNNGV. This CDR3 is 18 amino acids long. The V end lost 5 bases, the J end lost 2 bases, and 22 bases lay between the germline ends. CDR3 protein: CASSTPGGNYGAGNTIYF. As DNA, the CDR3 is TGTGCCAGCAGCACCCCTGGGGGGAATTACGGGGCTGGAAACACCATATATTTT.

The V call is TRBV18, the J call TRBJ1-6; the D gene is possibly TRBD1 (5 bases). CDR1 and CDR2 from the germline V gene are KGHSH and LQKENI. The CDR3 contains 15 residues. Trimming took 0 bases from V and 4 from J, leaving 7 bases between them. CDR3 bases: TGTGCCAGCTCACCACCGGCAGGGTATAATTCACCCCTCCACTTT. Its translation is CASSPPAGYNSPLHF.

This chain connects TRBV5-1 to TRBJ2-7, with 9 nucleotides matching TRBD2. Germline trimming cut 2 bases from V and 6 bases from J; bases unmatched to any gene: 9. This CDR3 has 15 residues. Germline V gives CDR1 SGHRS, CDR2 YFSETQ. In nucleotides, the CDR3 is TGCGCCAGCAGCTTTATTAGCGGGAGTTCAGCCGAGCAGTACTTC. It codes for CASSFISGSSAEQYF. Full variable domain (rest looked up from reference TRBV5-1 and TRBJ2-7): KAGVTQTPRYLIKTRGQQVTLSCSPISGHRSVSWYQQTPGQGLQFLFEYFSETQRNKGNFPGRFSGRQFSNSRSEMNVSTLELGDSALYLCASSFISGSSAEQYFGPGTRLTVT.

V and J are TRBV5-1 and TRBJ2-6; D might be TRBD1 (5 bases). The CDR3 runs 15 residues. Germline lookup yields CDR1 SGHRS and CDR2 YFSETQ. V was trimmed by 2 bases and J by 0 bases, leaving 6 bases between them. The CDR3 sequence: CASSFDSSGANVLTF. The CDR3 DNA reads as TGCGCCAGCAGCTTCGACAGCTCTGGGGCCAACGTCCTGACTTTC.

The chain employs TRBV6-5 and TRBJ2-7; possible D gene TRBD2, 6 bases. The CDR3 is made up of 15 amino acids. The germline V and J ends were trimmed by 4 bases and 6 bases, with 19 bases remaining between them. Germline assignment: CDR1 MNHEY and CDR2 SVGAGI. The CDR3: CASSLRTGLAAEQYF. The DNA for the CDR3 is TGTGCCAGCAGTTTACGGACGGGACTGGCAGCCGAGCAGTACTTC.

CDR3 bases: TGTGCCAGCTCACCACCGAGCGGGGGCATGAACACTGAAGCTTTCTTT. Residues: CASSPPSGGMNTEAFF. The chain joins TRBV18 to TRBJ1-1; D perhaps matches TRBD1 (6 bases). V gave up 0 bases and J gave up 0 bases, with 11 bases separating them. The germline CDR1 and CDR2 sequences are KGHSH and LQKENI. The CDR3 spans 16 residues.

This clone was recorded once. J is TRBJ2-2 and V is TRBV9; TRBD1 matches 8 bases. The CDR3 consists of 16 residues. V was pared by 4 bases and J by 5 bases, with 10 bases of the junction left unmatched. The germline V gene encodes CDR1 SGDLS and CDR2 YYNGEE. In DNA, the CDR3 is TGTGCCAGCAGCCCACACAGGGGGAGACCAACCGGGGAGCTGTTTTTT. Protein sequence: CASSPHRGRPTGELFF.

This chain joins TRBV19 and TRBJ2-2, with 7 bases matching TRBD2. CDR1 and CDR2 (germline): LNHDA, SQIVND (reference sequence). This CDR3 comprises 14 residues. With 7 bases clipped from V and 4 bases from J, the junction kept 6 bases outside the gene matches. CDR3: CASNRDYITGELFF. Written as DNA, the CDR3 is TGTGCCAGTAACCGGGACTACATCACCGGGGAGCTGTTTTTT.

CDR3 protein: CASSLAGRADTQYF. The CDR3 nucleotides read TGTGCCAGCAGCTTGGCCGGCAGGGCGGATACGCAGTATTTT. This sequence joins TRBV5-4 and TRBJ2-3; a possible D gene is TRBD1 (5 bases). This CDR3 region has 14 residues. The V gene lost 0 bases and the J gene lost 6 bases, with 11 bases spanning the gap. Germline CDR1 and CDR2: SGHNT and YYREEE (reference sequence).

The rearrangement joins TRBV6-5 to TRBJ1-6; TRBD1 matches at 11 bases. With 5 bases clipped from V and 8 bases from J, the junction kept 2 bases outside the gene matches. The CDR3 has 14 amino acids. Germline CDR1 and CDR2: MNHEY and SVGAGI. This CDR3 reads CASSKGQGDSPLHF. Here the CDR3 DNA reads TGTGCCAGCAGTAAGGGACAGGGGGATTCACCCCTCCACTTT.

J is TRBJ1-1 and V is TRBV18; TRBD1 matches 8 bases. V gave up 3 bases and J gave up 9 bases; unmatched junction bases: 9. The germline V gene has CDR1 KGHSH and CDR2 LQKENI. This CDR3 is built from 14 residues. The CDR3: CASSPAGQGPKAFF. CDR3 bases: TGTGCCAGCTCACCGGCCGGACAGGGTCCAAAAGCTTTCTTT.

The V gene is TRBV7-8, the J gene TRBJ1-1; D is perhaps TRBD1 (5 bases). V gave up 5 bases and J gave up 7 bases, with 14 bases separating them. The CDR3 is made up of 13 amino acids. Germline CDR1 and CDR2: SGHVS and FQNEAQ. The CDR3 region has the DNA TGTGCCAGCAGCCCACACCAAGACAGTGAAGCTTTCTTT. The encoded protein is CASSPHQDSEAFF. Filled out from reference TRBV7-8 and TRBJ1-1, the complete variable domain reads GAGVSQSPRYKVAKRGQDVALRCDPISGHVSLFWYQQALGQGPEFLTYFQNEAQLDKSGLPSDRFFAERPEGSVSTLKIQRTQQEDSAVYLCASSPHQDSEAFFGQGTRLTVV.

The rearrangement links TRBV6-5 to TRBJ2-4; 8 bases are a match to TRBD2. Losses at the gene ends were 6 bases for V and 1 base for J; bases not matched to a gene: 5. There are 15 residues in the CDR3. Germline assignment: CDR1 MNHEY and CDR2 SVGAGI. The CDR3 sequence: CASSGREGAKNIQYF. As DNA, the CDR3 is TGTGCCAGCAGCGGGAGGGAGGGGGCCAAAAACATTCAGTACTTC.

CDR3 DNA sequence: TGCAGCGTTGATTCACCCGGGACAGGGCGTACCTACGAGCAGTACTTC. Residues: CSVDSPGTGRTYEQYF. This sequence joins TRBV29-1 and TRBJ2-7; 9 nucleotides match TRBD1. The CDR3 has 16 amino acids. V lost 3 bases, J lost 2 bases, and 11 bases stayed unmatched. Germline lookup yields CDR1 SQVTM and CDR2 ANQGSEA.

The chain joins TRBV7-2 to TRBJ2-1, with 9 bases that match TRBD1. The germline V gene encodes CDR1 SGHTA and CDR2 FQGNSA. This CDR3 comprises 17 residues. The V segment lost 4 bases and the J segment 4 bases; nucleotides outside the gene matches: 11. The CDR3 spells CASSSQTGTGPYNEQFF. For the CDR3, the DNA is TGTGCCAGCAGCTCCCAGACCGGGACAGGGCCTTACAATGAGCAGTTCTTC.

The V and J genes are TRBV5-1 and TRBJ2-7; TRBD1 might be the D (5 bases). Trimming removed 7 bases from V and 7 bases from J, with 12 bases in between. CDR1 and CDR2 (germline): SGHRS, YFSETQ. The CDR3 totals 11 residues. The CDR3: CASGLGVEQYF. The CDR3 bases are TGCGCCAGCGGATTAGGGGTGGAGCAGTACTTC. Together with reference TRBV5-1 and TRBJ2-7, the CDR3 gives the full variable domain: KAGVTQTPRYLIKTRGQQVTLSCSPISGHRSVSWYQQTPGQGLQFLFEYFSETQRNKGNFPGRFSGRQFSNSRSEMNVSTLELGDSALYLCASGLGVEQYFGPGTRLTVT.

The rearrangement uses TRBV7-3 and TRBJ2-5, with D unresolved. In germline, CDR1 is SGHTA, CDR2 FQGTGA. The CDR3 extends over 13 amino acids. V lost 5 bases to trimming and J lost 5 bases, with 12 bases between them. The CDR3, as DNA: TGTGCCAGCAGCGTAGCTGGTACGGAGACCCAGTACTTC. Translation gives CASSVAGTETQYF.

The J gene is TRBJ2-1, the V gene TRBV28; tentative D call: TRBD2 (5 bases). This CDR3 region has 15 residues. V lost 2 bases and J 4 bases, leaving 12 bases between the germline ends. Germline-derived CDR1 and CDR2 are MDHEN and SYDVKM. In nucleotides, the CDR3 is TGTGCCAGCAGTTTAACTAGGTCTACTTACAATGAGCAGTTCTTC. As protein: CASSLTRSTYNEQFF.

The chain couples TRBV5-1 to TRBJ1-4; TRBD1 is a possible D gene (5 bases). With 3 bases removed from V and 7 bases from J, the gap between germline ends came to 22 bases. Germline V CDR1 and CDR2: SGHRS, YFSETQ. The CDR3 is 17 residues long. CDR3: CASSSSLSGRGIEKLFF. For the CDR3, the DNA is TGCGCCAGCAGCTCGAGCCTATCAGGGAGGGGTATTGAAAAACTGTTTTTT.

The V and J genes are TRBV7-2 and TRBJ1-3; D unclear. Germline CDR1 SGHTA, CDR2 FQGNSA. CDR3 length: 14 amino acids. Trimming took 2 bases from V and 0 from J, leaving 5 bases between them. In DNA, the CDR3 is TGTGCCAGCAGCTTACGCTACTCTGGAAACACCATATATTTT. This gives the protein CASSLRYSGNTIYF.